The 14 T cell receptor beta chains given below trace back to one sample, sequenced in a study of immune characterization of retroperitoneal liposarcoma. Each CDR3 protein is one row after TCRdb ran MiXCR on the PCR reads. The repertoire consists of some 9,300 distinct CDR3 sequences, with roughly a third occurring once and the leading ten covering around 25%. Sequences were obtained from tumor tissue. The receptors originated from a male donor with retroperitoneal liposarcoma.

This clonotype showed up just once. Here the CDR3 DNA reads TGTGCCAGCAGCGAAGCCGGGACAGGGGGCAATGGCTACACCTTC. This gives the protein CASSEAGTGGNGYTF. The V call is TRBV6-2 or TRBV6-3, the J call TRBJ1-2, with 12 bases aligning to TRBD1. There are 15 residues in the CDR3. The germline gives CDR1 MNHEY, CDR2 SVGEGT. V shed 6 bases and J 6 bases; nucleotides not matched to a gene: 8.

The chain couples TRBV6-2 or TRBV6-3 to TRBJ1-1; D call uncertain. CDR1 and CDR2 from the germline V gene are MNHEY and SVGEGT. The V end lost 2 bases, the J end lost 2 bases, and 15 bases lay between the germline ends. There are 16 residues in the CDR3. Written as DNA, the CDR3 is TGTGCCAGCAGTTACGGGGAGAGACAACACAACACTGAAGCTTTCTTT. It is translated as CASSYGERQHNTEAFF.

With respect to this clonotype: This could be a read error, since a much larger clone is one nucleotide away. Given the absence of the conserved phenylalanine or tryptophan at the CDR3 end, a read error is likely. The rearrangement joins TRBV6-8 to TRBJ2-5, with D possibly TRBD2 on 5 matching bases. Germline V gene sequence: CDR1 MNHGY, CDR2 SAAAGT. The CDR3 covers 13 residues. V lost 4 bases to trimming and J lost 5 bases, with 11 bases between them. The CDR3 here is CASSLRAVETQYL. The CDR3, as DNA: TGTGCCAGCAGTTTGAGGGCGGTGGAGACCCAGTACTTG.

With respect to this clonotype: A much larger clone differs from this one at a single base, so this may be a read error. The chain uses TRBV11-2 and TRBJ2-3; 9 bases align to TRBD1. The CDR3 spans 15 residues. Germline V gene data show CDR1 as SGHAT and CDR2 as FQNNGV. CDR3 loop: CANSPRDRVSDTQYF. In DNA form, the CDR3 reads TGTGCCAACAGCCCCCGGGACAGGGTTTCAGATACGCAGTATTTT.

This clonotype was seen a few times. The CDR3 sequence is CASRLGTSLSYEQYF. The CDR3 DNA is TGTGCCAGCAGATTAGGGACATCCCTCTCCTACGAGCAGTACTTC. This sequence joins TRBV6-2 or TRBV6-3 and TRBJ2-1; tentatively, D is TRBD1 (6 bases). The J call may be wrong; the DNA end is better matched by TRBJ2-7. Looked up from germline, CDR1 is MNHEY and CDR2 is SVGEGT. CDR3 size: 15 residues.

J is TRBJ2-7 and V is TRBV6-1, with 13 bases fitting TRBD2. Unmatched junction bases numbered 5, after V lost 6 bases and J lost 0 bases. The CDR3 is 16 amino acids. From germline, CDR1 is MNHNS and CDR2 SASEGT. The CDR3 DNA reads TGTGCCAGCAGGGGTTGGACTAGCGGGAGCTCCTACGAGCAGTACTTC. Its translation: CASRGWTSGSSYEQYF.

Only one count was recorded for this clonotype. The genes are TRBV7-8 and TRBJ2-1, with TRBD2 matching over 15 bases. Germline lookup yields CDR1 SGHVS and CDR2 FQNEAQ. CDR3 length: 17 amino acids. Unmatched junction bases numbered 15, after V lost 5 bases and J lost 13 bases. The CDR3 DNA sequence: TGTGCCAGCAGCGGGACTAGCGGGGGGCCTACAAAAGAGACCCAGTTCTTC. Amino acids: CASSGTSGGPTKETQFF.

In its sample, this clonotype is medium-sized. The rearrangement joins TRBV6-1 to TRBJ2-1, with 10 bases fitting TRBD2. J was trimmed by 2 bases and V by 1 base; bases with no gene match: 14. This CDR3 has 20 amino acids. Looked up from germline, CDR1 is MNHNS and CDR2 is SASEGT. The CDR3 protein is CASSEVQSPSGGRTYNEQFF. CDR3 DNA sequence: TGTGCCAGCAGTGAAGTTCAAAGCCCTAGCGGGGGACGTACCTACAATGAGCAGTTCTTC.

This clonotype appeared a few times. The chain employs TRBV6-5 and TRBJ2-7, with D perhaps matching TRBD1 (6 bases). CDR1 and CDR2 (germline): MNHEY, SVGAGI. The CDR3 sequence is 16 residues long. The V gene lost 5 bases and the J gene lost 2 bases, with 19 bases spanning the gap. In nucleotides, the CDR3 is TGTGCCAGCAGTCCCCGATCTCTTACAGGGACCTACGAGCAGTACTTC. Translated: CASSPRSLTGTYEQYF.

In its sample, this clonotype was seen a few times. The chain employs TRBV7-6 and TRBJ2-1, with TRBD2 matching over 9 bases. Germline lookup yields CDR1 SGHVS and CDR2 FNYEAQ. CDR3 size: 17 residues. V shed 1 base, J shed 1 base, and the junction held 5 bases outside the gene matches. Written as DNA, the CDR3 is TGTGCCAGCAGCTTAGGGTGGACTAGCGATTCCTACAATGAGCAGTTCTTC. Protein product: CASSLGWTSDSYNEQFF.

This clonotype was seen at least ten times. The rearrangement uses TRBV6-1 and TRBJ1-5, with TRBD1 as a possible D gene (5 bases). Germline V gene lookup returns CDR1 MNHNS and CDR2 SASEGT. V lost 2 bases and J 4 bases, leaving 15 bases between the germline ends. The CDR3 covers 16 residues. The CDR3 nucleotides are TGTGCCAGCAGTGAACTACCGGGACGGGTGAATCAGCCCCAGCATTTT. Protein product: CASSELPGRVNQPQHF.

There are many counts of this clonotype. The rearrangement links TRBV6-1 to TRBJ2-1; D unresolved. The CDR3 is made up of 14 amino acids. The germline V and J ends were trimmed by 6 bases and 0 bases, with 9 bases remaining between them. CDR1 is MNHNS, CDR2 SASEGT, per germline. The CDR3 DNA is TGTGCCAGCAGGGCTGTTAGCTCCTACAATGAGCAGTTCTTC. This translates into CASRAVSSYNEQFF.

This clonotype has just a few counts. The genes are TRBV25-1 and TRBJ1-2; TRBD1 matches at 9 bases. The CDR3 loop spans 14 amino acids. J lost 0 bases, V lost 4 bases, and 0 bases had no gene match. Germline-derived CDR1 and CDR2 are MGHDK and SYGVNS. The CDR3 reads CASSGQGANYGYTF. CDR3 coding DNA: TGTGCCAGCAGTGGACAGGGGGCTAACTATGGCTACACCTTC.

The chain uses TRBV10-1 and TRBJ2-5; 11 bases line up with TRBD2. TRBJ2-1 matches the DNA end more closely, so the J call is doubtful. Germline V gives CDR1 WNHNN, CDR2 SYGVQD (reference sequence). The CDR3 runs 14 residues. CDR3 coding DNA: TGCGCCAGCAGTGAAGCCGGGACTAGCGGCGAGCAGTTCTTC. Translated, it gives CASSEAGTSGEQFF.